The 2 T cell receptor beta chains below all came from one sample that was sequenced in a study of shared clonotypes between healthy human individuals. Some clones are missing from TCRdb's copy, which holds only in-frame ones; the method was immunoSEQ multiplex PCR. The sample has approximately 99,000 clones; approximately 70% are singletons. Sequencing was done on a sample of memory CD8+ T cells sorted from blood. Subset denoted: CD45RO+ cells pooled with CCR7-negative TemRA cells. The source is a young woman in good health.

V and J are TRBV21-1 and TRBJ2-3; the D call of TRBD2 is as the table states it, not checked on the DNA. TRBV21-1 has pseudogene status. The CDR3 totals 16 residues. CDR3 sequence (DNA): TGTGCCAGCAGCAAGTTCGATAGCGGGAGCACAGATACGCAGTATTTT. Amino acids: CASSKFDSGSTDTQYF.

This clone showed up many times. Other DNA sequences from this sample encode an identical CDR3 as well. V gene TRBV7-6 combines with J gene TRBJ2-7, with D perhaps matching TRBD2 (7 bases). V gave up 3 bases and J gave up 4 bases, with 13 bases separating them. CDR1 SGHVS and CDR2 FNYEAQ come from the germline V gene. The CDR3 contains 14 residues. DNA of the CDR3: TGTGCCAGCAGCTTCGCAGGGGAGGGATACGAGCAGTACTTC. Translation gives CASSFAGEGYEQYF.